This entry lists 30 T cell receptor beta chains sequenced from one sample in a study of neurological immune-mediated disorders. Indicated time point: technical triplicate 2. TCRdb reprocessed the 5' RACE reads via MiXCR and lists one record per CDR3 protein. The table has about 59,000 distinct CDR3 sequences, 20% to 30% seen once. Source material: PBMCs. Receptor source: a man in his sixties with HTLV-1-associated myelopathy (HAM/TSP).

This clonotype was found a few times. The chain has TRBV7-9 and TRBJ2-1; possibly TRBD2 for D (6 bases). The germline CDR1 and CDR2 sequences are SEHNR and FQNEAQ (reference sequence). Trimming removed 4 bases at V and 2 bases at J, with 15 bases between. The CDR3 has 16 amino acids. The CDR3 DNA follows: TGTGCCAGCAGCTCCGAGACTAGGTTCCCCTACAATGAGCAGTTCTTC. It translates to CASSSETRFPYNEQFF.

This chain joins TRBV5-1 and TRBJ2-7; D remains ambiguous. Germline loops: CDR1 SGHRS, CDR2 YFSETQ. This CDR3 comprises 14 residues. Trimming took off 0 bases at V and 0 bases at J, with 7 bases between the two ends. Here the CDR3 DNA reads TGCGCCAGCAGCTTGGGGGGAAGCTCCTACGAGCAGTACTTC. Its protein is CASSLGGSSYEQYF.

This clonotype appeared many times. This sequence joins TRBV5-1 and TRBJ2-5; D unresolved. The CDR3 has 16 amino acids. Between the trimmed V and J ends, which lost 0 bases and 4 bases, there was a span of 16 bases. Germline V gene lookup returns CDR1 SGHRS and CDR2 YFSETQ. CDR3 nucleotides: TGCGCCAGCAGCTTGGGGAGCGCCACGAACCTAGAGACCCAGTACTTC. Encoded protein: CASSLGSATNLETQYF.

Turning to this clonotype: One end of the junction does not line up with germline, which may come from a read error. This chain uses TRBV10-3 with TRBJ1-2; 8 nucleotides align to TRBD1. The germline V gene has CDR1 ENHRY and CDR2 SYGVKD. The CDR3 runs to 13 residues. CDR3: CTISDRTGNGYTF. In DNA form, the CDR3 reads TGTACCATCAGTGATAGGACAGGGAATGGCTACACCTTC.

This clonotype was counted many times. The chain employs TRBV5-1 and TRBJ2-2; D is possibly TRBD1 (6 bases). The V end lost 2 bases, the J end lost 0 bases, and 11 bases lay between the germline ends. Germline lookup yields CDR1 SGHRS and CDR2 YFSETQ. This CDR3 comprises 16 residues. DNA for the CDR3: TGCGCCAGCAGCTTACAGGGAAATGCGAACACCGGGGAGCTGTTTTTT. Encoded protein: CASSLQGNANTGELFF.

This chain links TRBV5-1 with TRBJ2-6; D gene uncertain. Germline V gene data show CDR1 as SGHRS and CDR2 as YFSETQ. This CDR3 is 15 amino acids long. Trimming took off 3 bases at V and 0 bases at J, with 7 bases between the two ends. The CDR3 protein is CASSSIPSGANVLTF. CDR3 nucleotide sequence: TGCGCCAGCAGCTCCATACCCTCTGGGGCCAACGTCCTGACTTTC. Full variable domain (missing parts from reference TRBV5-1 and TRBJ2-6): KAGVTQTPRYLIKTRGQQVTLSCSPISGHRSVSWYQQTPGQGLQFLFEYFSETQRNKGNFPGRFSGRQFSNSRSEMNVSTLELGDSALYLCASSSIPSGANVLTFGAGSRLTVL.

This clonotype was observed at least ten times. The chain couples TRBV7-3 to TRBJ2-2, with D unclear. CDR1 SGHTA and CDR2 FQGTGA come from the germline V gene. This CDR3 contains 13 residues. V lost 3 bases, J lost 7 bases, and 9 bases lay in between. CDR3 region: CASSFSRLGELFF. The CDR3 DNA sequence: TGTGCCAGCAGCTTTTCCCGGCTCGGGGAGCTGTTTTTT.

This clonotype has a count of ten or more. The CDR3 DNA sequence: TGTGCCAGCAGCACAGACCATTACAATGAGCAGTTCTTC. It codes for CASSTDHYNEQFF. This chain joins TRBV7-2 and TRBJ2-1; D remains unclear. With 5 bases removed from V and 4 bases from J, the gap between germline ends came to 9 bases. CDR1 is SGHTA and CDR2 is FQGNSA in the germline V gene. The CDR3 has 13 amino acids.

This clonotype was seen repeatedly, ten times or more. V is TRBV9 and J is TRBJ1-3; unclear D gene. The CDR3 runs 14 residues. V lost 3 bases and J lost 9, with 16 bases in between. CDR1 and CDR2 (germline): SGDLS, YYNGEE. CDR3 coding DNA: TGTGCCAGCAGCGCCCTCCAGACGACGGGCACCATATATTTT. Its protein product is CASSALQTTGTIYF. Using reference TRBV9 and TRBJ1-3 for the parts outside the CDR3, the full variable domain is DSGVTQTPKHLITATGQRVTLRCSPRSGDLSVYWYQQSLDQGLQFLIQYYNGEERAKGNILERFSAQQFPDLHSELNLSSLELGDSALYFCASSALQTTGTIYFGEGSWLTVV.

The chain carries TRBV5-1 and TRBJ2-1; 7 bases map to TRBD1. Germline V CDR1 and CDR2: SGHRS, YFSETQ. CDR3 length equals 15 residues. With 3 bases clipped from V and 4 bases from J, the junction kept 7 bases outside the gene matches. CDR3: CASSSGTANYNEQFF. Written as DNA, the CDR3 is TGCGCCAGCAGCTCCGGGACAGCTAATTACAATGAGCAGTTCTTC.

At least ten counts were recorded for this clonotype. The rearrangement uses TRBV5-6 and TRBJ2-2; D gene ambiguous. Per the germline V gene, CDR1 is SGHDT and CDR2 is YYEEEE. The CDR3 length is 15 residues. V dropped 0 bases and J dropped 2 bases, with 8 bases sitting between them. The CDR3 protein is CASSLAKPNTGELFF. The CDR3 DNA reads TGTGCCAGCAGCTTGGCCAAACCAAACACCGGGGAGCTGTTTTTT.

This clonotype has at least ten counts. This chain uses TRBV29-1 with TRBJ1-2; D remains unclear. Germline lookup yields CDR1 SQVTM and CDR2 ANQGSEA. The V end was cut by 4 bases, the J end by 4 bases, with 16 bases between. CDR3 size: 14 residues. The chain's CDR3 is CSVGAGEYFYGYTF. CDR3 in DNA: TGCAGCGTTGGGGCAGGCGAATACTTCTATGGCTACACCTTC.

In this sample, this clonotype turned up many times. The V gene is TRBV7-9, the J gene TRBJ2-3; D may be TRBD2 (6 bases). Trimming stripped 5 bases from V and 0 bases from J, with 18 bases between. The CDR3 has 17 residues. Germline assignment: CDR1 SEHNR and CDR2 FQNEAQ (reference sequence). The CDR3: CASSLRGSATSTDTQYF. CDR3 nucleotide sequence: TGTGCCAGCAGCCTCCGGGGGTCCGCGACTAGCACAGATACGCAGTATTTT. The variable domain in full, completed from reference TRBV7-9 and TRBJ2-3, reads DTGVSQNPRHKITKRGQNVTFRCDPISEHNRLYWYRQTLGQGPEFLTYFQNEAQLEKSRLLSDRFSAERPKGSFSTLEIQRTEQGDSAMYLCASSLRGSATSTDTQYFGPGTRLTVL.

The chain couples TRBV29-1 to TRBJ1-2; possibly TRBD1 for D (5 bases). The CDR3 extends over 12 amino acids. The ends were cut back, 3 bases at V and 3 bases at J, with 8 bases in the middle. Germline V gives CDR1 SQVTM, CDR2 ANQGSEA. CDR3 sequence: CSVDLGDYGYTF. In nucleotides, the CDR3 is TGCAGCGTTGATCTGGGGGACTATGGCTACACCTTC.

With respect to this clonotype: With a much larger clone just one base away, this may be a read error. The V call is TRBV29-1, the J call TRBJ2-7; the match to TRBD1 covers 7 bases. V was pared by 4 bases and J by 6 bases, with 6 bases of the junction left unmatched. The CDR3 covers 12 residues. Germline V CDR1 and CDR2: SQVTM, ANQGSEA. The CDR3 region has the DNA TGCAGCGTTGCCGGGACAGTGAGCGAGCAGTACTTC. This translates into CSVAGTVSEQYF.

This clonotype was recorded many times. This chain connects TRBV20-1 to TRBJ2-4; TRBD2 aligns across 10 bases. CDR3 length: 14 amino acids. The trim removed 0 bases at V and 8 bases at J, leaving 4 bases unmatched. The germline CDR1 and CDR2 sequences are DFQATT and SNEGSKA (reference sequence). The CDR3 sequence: CSARDASGRDIQYF. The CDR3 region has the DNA TGCAGTGCTAGAGATGCTAGCGGGAGAGACATTCAGTACTTC.

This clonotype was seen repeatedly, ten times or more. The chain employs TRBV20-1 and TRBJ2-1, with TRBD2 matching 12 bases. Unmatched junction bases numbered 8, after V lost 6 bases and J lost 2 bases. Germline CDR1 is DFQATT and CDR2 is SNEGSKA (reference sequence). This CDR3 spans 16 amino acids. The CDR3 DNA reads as TGCAGTGCCCCGACTAGCGGGAGTGGGGCCTACAATGAGCAGTTCTTC. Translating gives CSAPTSGSGAYNEQFF.

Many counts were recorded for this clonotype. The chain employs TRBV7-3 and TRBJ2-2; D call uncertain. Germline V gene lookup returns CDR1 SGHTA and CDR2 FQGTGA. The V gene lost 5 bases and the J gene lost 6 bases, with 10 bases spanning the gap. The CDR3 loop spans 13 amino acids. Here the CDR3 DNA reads TGTGCCAGCAGCACAAGTACGTCCGGGGAGCTGTTTTTT. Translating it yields CASSTSTSGELFF.

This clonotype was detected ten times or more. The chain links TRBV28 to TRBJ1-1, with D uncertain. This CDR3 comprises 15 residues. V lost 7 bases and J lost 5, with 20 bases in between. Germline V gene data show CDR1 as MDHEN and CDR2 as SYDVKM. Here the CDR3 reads CASIGYSGRKTEAFF. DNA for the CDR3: TGTGCCAGCATTGGGTATTCGGGTCGGAAGACTGAAGCTTTCTTT. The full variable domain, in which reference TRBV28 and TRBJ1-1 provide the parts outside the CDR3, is DVKVTQSSRYLVKRTGEKVFLECVQDMDHENMFWYRQDPGLGLRLIYFSYDVKMKEKGDIPEGYSVSREKKERFSLILESASTNQTSMYLCASIGYSGRKTEAFFGQGTRLTVV.

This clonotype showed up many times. CDR3 sequence: CSVLMGASGTDTQYF. In DNA form, the CDR3 reads TGCAGCGTCCTCATGGGCGCTAGCGGCACAGATACGCAGTATTTT. The chain combines TRBV29-1 with TRBJ2-3; maybe TRBD2 (6 bases). The CDR3 contains 15 residues. Germline-derived CDR1 and CDR2 are SQVTM and ANQGSEA. The V end lost 6 bases, the J end lost 1 base, and 17 bases lay between the germline ends.

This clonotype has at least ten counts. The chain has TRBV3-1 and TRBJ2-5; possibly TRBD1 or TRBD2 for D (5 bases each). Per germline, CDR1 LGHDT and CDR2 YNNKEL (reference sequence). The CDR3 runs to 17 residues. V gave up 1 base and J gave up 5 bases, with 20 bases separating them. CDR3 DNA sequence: TGTGCCAGCAGCCAAGGGGATGGGGGTGGGCTCCGGGAGACCCAGTACTTC. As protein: CASSQGDGGGLRETQYF.

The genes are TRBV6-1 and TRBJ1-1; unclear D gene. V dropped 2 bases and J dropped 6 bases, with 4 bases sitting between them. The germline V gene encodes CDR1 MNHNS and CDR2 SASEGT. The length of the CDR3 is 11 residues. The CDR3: CASSEPAEAFF. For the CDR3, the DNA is TGTGCCAGCAGTGAACCGGCTGAAGCTTTCTTT.

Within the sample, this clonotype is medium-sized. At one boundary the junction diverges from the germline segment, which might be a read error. The CDR3 here is CASNPTGQTYDEQFF. As DNA, the CDR3 is TGCGCCAGCAACCCGACAGGGCAAACCTACGATGAGCAGTTCTTC. The chain carries TRBV5-1 and TRBJ2-1, with TRBD1 matching 7 bases. The CDR3 runs to 15 residues. Per germline, CDR1 SGHRS and CDR2 YFSETQ.

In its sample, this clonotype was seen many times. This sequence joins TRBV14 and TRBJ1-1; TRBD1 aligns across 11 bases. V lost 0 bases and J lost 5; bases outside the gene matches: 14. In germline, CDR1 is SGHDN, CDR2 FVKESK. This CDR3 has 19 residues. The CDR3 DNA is TGTGCCAGCAGCCAAGATGGTTCGAGGACAGGGGGCCATTGGACTGAAGCTTTCTTT. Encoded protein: CASSQDGSRTGGHWTEAFF.

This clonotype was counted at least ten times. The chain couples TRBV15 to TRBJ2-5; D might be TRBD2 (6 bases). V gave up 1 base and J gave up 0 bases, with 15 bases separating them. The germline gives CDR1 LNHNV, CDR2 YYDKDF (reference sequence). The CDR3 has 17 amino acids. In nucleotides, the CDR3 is TGTGCCACCAGCAGAGTTCTGCGGGGACCTAACCAAGAGACCCAGTACTTC. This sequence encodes CATSRVLRGPNQETQYF.

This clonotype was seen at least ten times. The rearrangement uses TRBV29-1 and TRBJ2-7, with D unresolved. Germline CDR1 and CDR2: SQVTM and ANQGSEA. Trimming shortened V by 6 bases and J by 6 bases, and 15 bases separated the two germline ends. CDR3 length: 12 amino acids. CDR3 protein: CSVHVPYREQYF. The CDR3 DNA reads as TGCAGCGTGCACGTCCCGTACCGCGAGCAGTACTTC.

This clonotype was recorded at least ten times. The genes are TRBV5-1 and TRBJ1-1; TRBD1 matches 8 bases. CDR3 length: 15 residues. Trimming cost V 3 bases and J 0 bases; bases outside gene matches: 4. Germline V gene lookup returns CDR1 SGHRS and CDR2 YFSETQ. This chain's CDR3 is CASSSGTGMNTEAFF. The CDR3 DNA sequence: TGCGCCAGCAGCTCCGGGACAGGCATGAACACTGAAGCTTTCTTT.

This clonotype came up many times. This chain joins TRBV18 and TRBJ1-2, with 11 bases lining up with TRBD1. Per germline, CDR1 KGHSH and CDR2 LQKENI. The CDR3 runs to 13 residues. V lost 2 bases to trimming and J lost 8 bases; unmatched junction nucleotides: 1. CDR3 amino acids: CASSPGTGGGYTF. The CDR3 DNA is TGTGCCAGCTCACCAGGGACAGGGGGAGGCTACACCTTC.

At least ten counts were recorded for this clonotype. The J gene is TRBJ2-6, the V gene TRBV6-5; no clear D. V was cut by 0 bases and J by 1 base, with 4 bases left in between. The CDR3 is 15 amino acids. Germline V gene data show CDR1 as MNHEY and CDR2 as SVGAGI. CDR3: CASSYSRSGANVLTF. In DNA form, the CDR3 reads TGTGCCAGCAGTTACTCACGGTCTGGGGCCAACGTCCTGACTTTC.

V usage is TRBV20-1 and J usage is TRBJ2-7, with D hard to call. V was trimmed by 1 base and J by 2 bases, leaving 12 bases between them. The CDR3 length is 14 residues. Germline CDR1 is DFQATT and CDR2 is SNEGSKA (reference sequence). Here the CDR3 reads CSARGGQNTYEQYF. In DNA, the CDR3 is TGCAGTGCTAGAGGGGGTCAAAACACCTACGAGCAGTACTTC.